This TCR beta chain comes out of a study of cytotoxic CD8 clonotypes in ibrutinib-treated CLL. General observations from the study: Samples were collected at differing times from sustained-remission and progressing patients.

As for this clone: Its antigen is unidentified.

Assay: immunoSEQ multiplex PCR; the TCRdb copy retains only in-frame clones and omits some. The data show about 57,000 clones, 55% to 70% seen once. Trimming stripped 0 bases from V and 4 bases from J, with 10 bases between. The length of the CDR3 is 15 residues. Germline CDR1 reads MNHEY; CDR2 reads SVGAGI. The receptor was isolated from a human donor with chronic lymphocytic leukemia. J is TRBJ2-4 and V is TRBV6-5; D uncertain. Specimen: PBMCs, collected after 24 months of ibrutinib treatment. This chain's CDR3 is CASSYSPGPKNIQYF. CDR3 sequence (DNA): TGTGCCAGCAGTTACTCCCCGGGTCCGAAAAACATTCAGTACTTC.